Shown below are 30 T cell receptor beta chains from a single sample sequenced in a study of T cell responses to AZD1222 COVID-19 vaccine (dated by TCRdb to the early 2020s). The library relied on the immunoSEQ multiplex PCR assay. Held by TCRdb, this immuneACCESS table contains in-frame sequences only and omits some clones. Under half of the omission traces to an unresolved V gene where checked; the cause of the rest is unknown. The sample records about 93,000 clones, 80% to 90% of which are singletons. 6.3% of the sample comes from the top ten. The time point tag for this specimen amounts to: baseline before first vaccination. The sample in question was peripheral blood, obtained on day 0 of AZD1222 vaccination. These receptors came from an adult in good health.

This rearrangement joins TRBV4-2 to TRBJ1-2, with 8 bases identical to TRBD1. The ends lost 2 bases at V and 6 bases at J; junction bases unmatched: 11. This CDR3 comprises 16 residues. Germline CDR1 and CDR2: LGHNA and YNFKEQ. DNA of the CDR3: TGTGCCAGCAGCCAACCGGACAGGGCACTTTCTGATGGCTACACCTTC. This codes for CASSQPDRALSDGYTF.

This sequence joins TRBV20-1 and TRBJ2-5; D call uncertain. From germline, CDR1 is DFQATT and CDR2 SNEGSKA (reference sequence). The CDR3 totals 12 residues. V lost 3 bases and J lost 4, with 9 bases in between. The CDR3 bases are TGCAGTGCTAGTGGGCCCGTAGAGACCCAGTACTTC. Protein product: CSASGPVETQYF.

The chain is built from TRBV6-1 and TRBJ1-2; 9 positions agree with TRBD1. CDR3 length: 13 amino acids. Germline CDR1 and CDR2: MNHNS and SASEGT. V lost 10 bases to trimming and J lost 4 bases; unmatched junction nucleotides: 7. This CDR3 reads CATSDRGGYGYTF. As DNA, the CDR3 is TGTGCCACTTCGGACAGGGGCGGCTATGGCTACACCTTC.

The chain couples TRBV6-5 to TRBJ2-3; D remains unclear. This CDR3 contains 15 residues. Germline V lookup: CDR1 MNHEY, CDR2 SVGAGI. The V end was cut by 7 bases, the J end by 4 bases, with 18 bases between. CDR3 region: CASTSRRFGADTQYF. CDR3 nucleotides: TGTGCCAGCACCAGTAGGAGATTCGGAGCAGATACGCAGTATTTT.

The J gene is TRBJ1-4, the V gene TRBV10-3; D uncertain. V was trimmed by 0 bases and J by 5 bases, leaving 13 bases between them. CDR1 and CDR2 from the germline V gene are ENHRY and SYGVKD. This CDR3 is 16 amino acids long. CDR3 in DNA: TGTGCCATCAGTGAGTCGGGTGTCAGGCCCAATGAAAAACTGTTTTTT. Translating gives CAISESGVRPNEKLFF.

This clone has only one observation. The chain couples TRBV6-5 to TRBJ1-5; 7 positions agree with TRBD1. Germline lookup yields CDR1 MNHEY and CDR2 SVGAGI. The CDR3 extends over 14 amino acids. V shed 4 bases and J 4 bases; nucleotides not matched to a gene: 4. The CDR3 sequence: CASSSDRENQPQHF. The CDR3 nucleotides read TGTGCCAGCAGTTCCGACAGGGAGAATCAGCCCCAGCATTTT.

This rearrangement joins TRBV10-2 to TRBJ2-1; no definite D call. This CDR3 spans 12 amino acids. The germline gives CDR1 WSHSY, CDR2 SAAADI. The germline V and J ends were trimmed by 6 bases and 6 bases, with 9 bases remaining between them. The CDR3 loop reads CASSSLGNEQFF. In DNA form, the CDR3 reads TGCGCCAGCAGCTCGCTAGGCAATGAGCAGTTCTTC.

The chain recombines TRBV19 with TRBJ1-5; 8 bases map to TRBD1. The CDR3 length is 15 residues. Unmatched junction bases numbered 4, after V lost 4 bases and J lost 2 bases. Germline lookup yields CDR1 LNHDA and CDR2 SQIVND (reference sequence). CDR3 amino acids: CASSTTGDGNQPQHF. The CDR3 DNA is TGTGCCAGTAGTACGACAGGGGATGGCAATCAGCCCCAGCATTTT.

The chain employs TRBV6-5 and TRBJ2-7; 9 bases agree with TRBD1. From germline, CDR1 is MNHEY and CDR2 SVGAGI. J gave up 4 bases and V 2 bases, and 6 bases lay outside the gene matches. This CDR3 is 15 amino acids long. The CDR3 DNA is TGTGCCAGCAGTTACCCTAGACAGGGGGGGTACGAGCAGTACTTC. Translation gives CASSYPRQGGYEQYF.

V is TRBV6-5 and J is TRBJ2-7; D possibly matches TRBD1 or TRBD2 (5 bases each). The germline V gene has CDR1 MNHEY and CDR2 SVGAGI. The CDR3 spans 14 residues. V gave up 6 bases and J gave up 5 bases, with 17 bases separating them. CDR3 DNA sequence: TGTGCCAGCAGCCCGGGGCGTAACCGCGACGAGCAGTACTTC. This sequence encodes CASSPGRNRDEQYF.

The V call is TRBV30, the J call TRBJ1-3; 10 nucleotides agree with TRBD1. Per the germline V gene, CDR1 is GTSNPN and CDR2 is SVGIG (reference sequence). V was clipped by 0 bases and J by 4 bases; unmatched bases: 27. There are 23 residues in the CDR3. The CDR3 here is CAWSVLSGWVVGTGDLLGNTIYF. Written as DNA, the CDR3 is TGTGCCTGGAGTGTACTCAGTGGTTGGGTCGTCGGGACAGGGGATTTGCTGGGAAACACCATATATTTT. The entire variable domain, with the rest obtained from reference TRBV30 and TRBJ1-3, is as follows: SQTIHQWPATLVQPVGSPLSLECTVEGTSNPNLYWYRQAAGRGLQLLFYSVGIGQISSEVPQNLSASRPQDRQFILSSKKLLLSDSGFYLCAWSVLSGWVVGTGDLLGNTIYFGEGSWLTVV.

V and J are TRBV5-6 and TRBJ1-3; a weak D match, TRBD1 (6 bases). Trimming removed 0 bases from V and 4 bases from J, with 11 bases in between. Germline V lookup: CDR1 SGHDT, CDR2 YYEEEE. The CDR3 totals 15 residues. The CDR3 DNA sequence: TGTGCCAGCAGCTTGGTGGGCCAGGGGGGAAACACCATATATTTT. This encodes CASSLVGQGGNTIYF.

Here the CDR3 DNA reads TGTGCCTGGAGTGTCCCGGGACAGGGGGCTAGGAACTATGGCTACACCTTC. Its protein product is CAWSVPGQGARNYGYTF. J is TRBJ1-2 and V is TRBV30; TRBD1 aligns across 12 bases. Germline V lookup: CDR1 GTSNPN, CDR2 SVGIG (reference sequence). The CDR3 sequence is 17 residues long. V was clipped by 0 bases and J by 2 bases; unmatched bases: 7.

This chain connects TRBV5-1 to TRBJ2-7; TRBD1 agrees at 10 bases. The length of the CDR3 is 14 residues. CDR1 SGHRS and CDR2 YFSETQ come from the germline V gene. With 2 bases clipped from V and 5 bases from J, the junction kept 4 bases outside the gene matches. The CDR3 sequence is CASSLGQGENEQYF. The CDR3 nucleotides read TGCGCCAGCAGCTTAGGACAGGGGGAGAACGAGCAGTACTTC.

The chain carries TRBV7-9 and TRBJ2-1; 9 positions match TRBD2. V lost 5 bases, J lost 2 bases, and 7 bases stayed unmatched. The CDR3 contains 16 residues. CDR1 is SEHNR and CDR2 is FQNEAQ in the germline V gene (reference sequence). The CDR3: CASSPLAGGTYNEQFF. The CDR3 nucleotides are TGTGCCAGCAGCCCCTTGGCGGGGGGGACCTACAATGAGCAGTTCTTC.

The chain uses TRBV29-1 and TRBJ1-4; 11 bases line up with TRBD1. This CDR3 contains 18 residues. With 6 bases clipped from V and 0 bases from J, the junction kept 12 bases outside the gene matches. Germline CDR1 SQVTM, CDR2 ANQGSEA. The CDR3 bases are TGCAGCGTGCGAGCCGGGACAGGGGGGCTCGCAACTAATGAAAAACTGTTTTTT. Its translation: CSVRAGTGGLATNEKLFF.

This chain joins TRBV18 and TRBJ1-3, with a possible D match to TRBD1 (5 bases). V dropped 6 bases and J dropped 0 bases, with 12 bases sitting between them. The germline CDR1 and CDR2 sequences are KGHSH and LQKENI. The CDR3 sequence is 15 residues long. CDR3 loop: CASSQGSHSGNTIYF. The CDR3 region has the DNA TGTGCCAGCTCCCAGGGCAGCCACTCTGGAAACACCATATATTTT.

The CDR3 region is CASSVLAGYYNEQFF. CDR3 in DNA: TGTGCCAGCAGTGTTCTAGCGGGGTATTACAATGAGCAGTTCTTC. V gene TRBV2 combines with J gene TRBJ2-1; 9 nucleotides match TRBD2. The V segment lost 4 bases and the J segment 4 bases; nucleotides outside the gene matches: 5. Germline CDR1 reads SNHLY; CDR2 reads FYNNEI. The CDR3 sequence is 15 residues long.

The chain joins TRBV14 to TRBJ2-3; 10 nucleotides match TRBD2. Per germline, CDR1 SGHDN and CDR2 FVKESK. The trim removed 5 bases at V and 6 bases at J, leaving 8 bases unmatched. The CDR3 is made up of 15 amino acids. CDR3 protein: CASSILAGRRDTQYF. In DNA form, the CDR3 reads TGTGCCAGCAGCATACTAGCGGGGCGACGGGATACGCAGTATTTT. Combining the CDR3 with reference TRBV14 and TRBJ2-3 gives the whole variable domain EAGVTQFPSHSVIEKGQTVTLRCDPISGHDNLYWYRRVMGKEIKFLLHFVKESKQDESGMPNNRFLAERTGGTYSTLKVQPAELEDSGVYFCASSILAGRRDTQYFGPGTRLTVL.

V usage is TRBV12-3 or TRBV12-4 and J usage is TRBJ1-5; D may be TRBD1 (6 bases). This CDR3 has 13 residues. V lost 5 bases, J lost 3 bases, and 8 bases lay in between. Here the CDR3 reads CASSTGYNQPQHF. The CDR3 DNA is TGTGCCAGCAGTACAGGGTACAATCAGCCCCAGCATTTT.

V and J are TRBV24-1 and TRBJ1-5, with D perhaps matching TRBD1 (6 bases). CDR3 length equals 14 residues. CDR1 and CDR2 (germline): KGHDR, SFDVKD. The V gene lost 2 bases and the J gene lost 4 bases, with 8 bases spanning the gap. DNA of the CDR3: TGTGCCACCAGTGATTGGACAGCTAATCAGCCCCAGCATTTT. This gives the protein CATSDWTANQPQHF.

The chain couples TRBV7-9 to TRBJ2-2; D is undetermined. Trimming left V 3 bases short and J 5 bases short, with 4 bases between. This CDR3 is built from 12 residues. Germline V gene data show CDR1 as SEHNR and CDR2 as FQNEAQ (reference sequence). DNA for the CDR3: TGTGCCAGCAGCTTTGGGACCGGGGAGCTGTTTTTT. It specifies CASSFGTGELFF. Drawing the rest from reference TRBV7-9 and TRBJ2-2, the complete variable domain is DTGVSQNPRHKITKRGQNVTFRCDPISEHNRLYWYRQTLGQGPEFLTYFQNEAQLEKSRLLSDRFSAERPKGSFSTLEIQRTEQGDSAMYLCASSFGTGELFFGEGSRLTVL.

The chain is built from TRBV11-3 and TRBJ2-7; 16 bases match TRBD2. V gave up 4 bases and J gave up 7 bases; unmatched junction bases: 7. This CDR3 has 16 amino acids. Germline V gene sequence: CDR1 SGHNT, CDR2 YENEEA. The CDR3 here is CASSWGLAGGPGEQYF. CDR3 coding DNA: TGTGCCAGCAGCTGGGGACTAGCGGGAGGGCCGGGAGAGCAGTACTTC.

J is TRBJ1-5 and V is TRBV7-9; perhaps TRBD1 as D (5 bases). In germline, CDR1 is SEHNR, CDR2 FQNEAQ (reference sequence). The CDR3 runs to 15 residues. The ends were cut back, 1 base at V and 4 bases at J, with 11 bases in the middle. The CDR3 loop reads CASSLGPGKNQPQHF. The CDR3 bases are TGTGCCAGCAGCTTAGGTCCAGGGAAAAATCAGCCCCAGCATTTT.

The chain carries TRBV2 and TRBJ2-5, with 12 bases fitting TRBD2. The CDR3 runs to 18 residues. Losses at the gene ends were 2 bases for V and 1 base for J; bases not matched to a gene: 8. The germline V gene encodes CDR1 SNHLY and CDR2 FYNNEI. CDR3 sequence: CASSEHPGLAGFQETQYF. CDR3 nucleotide sequence: TGTGCCAGCAGTGAACACCCGGGACTAGCGGGCTTCCAAGAGACCCAGTACTTC.

The chain couples TRBV5-1 to TRBJ2-1; the D gene is possibly TRBD1 (6 bases). The CDR3 loop spans 15 amino acids. With 0 bases removed from V and 0 bases from J, the gap between germline ends came to 7 bases. Germline CDR1 reads SGHRS; CDR2 reads YFSETQ. CDR3 in DNA: TGCGCCAGCAGCTTGGGGACAGCCTCCTACAATGAGCAGTTCTTC. Residues: CASSLGTASYNEQFF.

This clone is medium-sized. V gene TRBV12-3 or TRBV12-4 combines with J gene TRBJ1-1; D is undetermined. Trimming removed 7 bases at V and 1 base at J, with 4 bases between. This CDR3 has 11 residues. The CDR3 DNA follows: TGTGCCAGCACCTCGAACACTGAAGCTTTCTTT. It codes for CASTSNTEAFF.

The chain links TRBV3-1 (or the pseudogene TRBV3-2) to TRBJ2-7; D is perhaps TRBD2 (6 bases). The CDR3 is 14 amino acids. From germline, CDR1 is LGHDT and CDR2 YNNKEL (reference sequence). Trimming shortened V by 1 base and J by 3 bases, and 10 bases separated the two germline ends. The CDR3 spells CASSQGVSGYEQYF. The DNA for the CDR3 is TGTGCCAGCAGCCAAGGAGTTAGCGGCTACGAGCAGTACTTC.

The rearrangement uses TRBV2 and TRBJ1-1; 7 bases fit TRBD1. Germline V gives CDR1 SNHLY, CDR2 FYNNEI. The CDR3 consists of 15 residues. Unmatched junction bases numbered 9, after V lost 2 bases and J lost 6 bases. CDR3 sequence reads: CASSEISYQGAEAFF. The CDR3 DNA follows: TGTGCCAGCAGTGAAATTTCATACCAGGGGGCTGAAGCTTTCTTT.

The gene calls are TRBV5-1 and TRBJ1-1; 7 nucleotides align to TRBD1. The J segment lost 0 bases and the V segment lost 0 bases, leaving 5 bases of the junction unmatched. This CDR3 has 16 residues. The V gene's germline CDR1 is SGHRS and CDR2 YFSETQ. Here the CDR3 reads CASSLASTGMNTEAFF. The CDR3 DNA reads TGCGCCAGCAGCTTGGCCTCGACAGGGATGAACACTGAAGCTTTCTTT.